The clone carrying this TCR beta chain was counted at least ten times. Its specificity is unknown. On the basis of clinical symptoms, serum thyroxine and TRAb, thyroid ultrasound and orbital computed tomography, diagnoses were made. The data are from a study of T cells in Graves' hyperthyroidism and ophthalmopathy. As for the study in general: Prior to any treatment, at the point of initial diagnosis, peripheral blood was collected.

Study-wide points: The majority of expanded thyroid clonotypes above 0.001 also appeared in blood. It was a median around 6 months before onset that the model predicted ophthalmopathy.

The CDR3 regions of TCR beta were amplified from RNA transcripts. A set of HTBI primers served as the primers for a first-round RT-PCR of the TCR CDR3. TCRdb analysed the multiplex PCR reads with MiXCR anew, one entry per CDR3 protein. In the table there are roughly 700,000 distinct CDR3 sequences, 13% to 15% of which are singletons. Sequencing was performed on blood. This TCR derives from a woman between 18 and 30 years old with Graves' hyperthyroidism.

The chain's CDR3 is CASSFIGTDTQYF. The CDR3 nucleotides are TGTGCCAGCAGTTTCATTGGCACAGATACGCAGTATTTT. The V gene is TRBV28, the J gene TRBJ2-3; D gene unclear. The germline gives CDR1 MDHEN, CDR2 SYDVKM. V gave up 3 bases and J gave up 1 base, with 5 bases separating them. The CDR3 totals 13 residues.